These T cell receptor beta chains were read from a single sample in a study. MiXCR was run by TCRdb on the 5' RACE reads, yielding one entry per CDR3 protein. The data show fewer than 13,000 distinct CDR3 sequences, roughly a sixth seen once. Sequences were obtained from Tregs sorted from a lymph node. Receptors originate from a female donor with breast cancer. The conserved cysteine and the conserved F or W are not part of the CDR3 here. Fields, in order: V gene, D gene, CDR3 protein. D genes are given only for firm matches.

>TRBV7-2|-
ASSLWATGHNEQF
>TRBV5-1|-
ASSLPGGETQY
>TRBV20-1|-
SARPPTGNQPQH
>TRBV4-3|-
ASSPSLAGRANEKLF
>TRBV7-2|TRBD1
ASSSGQGPDTQY
>TRBV3-1|-
ASSLTGTENGELF
>TRBV25-1|-
ASSSGSGELF
>TRBV28|TRBD1
ASSFGSWDRVTGELF
>TRBV6-1|TRBD1
ASSSWTGNTGELF
>TRBV7-8|-
ASSQQQGIIYNEQF
>TRBV7-2|-
ASSFGGGYSNQPQH
>TRBV25-1|-
ASSVRERNQPQH
>TRBV20-1|TRBD2
SAERGAQETQY
>TRBV7-2|-
ANSLSGRPYNEQF
>TRBV12-3/TRBV12-4|-
ASSLRGTLNIQY
>TRBV20-1|-
SAKVGGTDTQY
>TRBV7-2|TRBD2
ASSPGVAGVGAETQY
>TRBV12-3/TRBV12-4|-
ATSKVNSGNTIY
>TRBV27|-
ASSPGGPYEQY
>TRBV7-8|TRBD2
ASSSGLAGGRRGETQY
>TRBV5-6|-
ASSLEGIQY
>TRBV28|-
AITRKLNTEAF
>TRBV12-3/TRBV12-4|-
ASTITRRGTEAF
>TRBV4-3|-
ASSQDARVGGYGTDTQY
>TRBV7-2|TRBD2
ASSLPGRGQETQY
>TRBV20-1|-
SARDPFSGNTIY
>TRBV20-1|-
SARPLSSSYEQY
>TRBV12-3/TRBV12-4|-
ASSLRAGDSGNTIY
>TRBV12-3/TRBV12-4|-
ASGFPDTEAF
>TRBV19|-
ASSIKRTNQPQH
>TRBV3-1|TRBD2
ASSLAGTGANVLT
>TRBV28|TRBD1
ASTYQGAGGSPLH
>TRBV11-3|-
ASSKTGFSYEQY
>TRBV7-2|TRBD1
ASSADRAGMGQKLF
>TRBV3-1|-
ASSQGRVAQF
>TRBV19|-
ASRWGFNTEAF
>TRBV4-1|-
ASSRAGLFTEAF
>TRBV2|-
ASRVRGTEAF
>TRBV12-3/TRBV12-4|-
ASSSVSRGEQY
>TRBV30|TRBD1
AWRTGYNEQF
>TRBV5-1|-
ASSFFFGVNYGYT
>TRBV5-1|TRBD2
ASSPLGGSDEQY